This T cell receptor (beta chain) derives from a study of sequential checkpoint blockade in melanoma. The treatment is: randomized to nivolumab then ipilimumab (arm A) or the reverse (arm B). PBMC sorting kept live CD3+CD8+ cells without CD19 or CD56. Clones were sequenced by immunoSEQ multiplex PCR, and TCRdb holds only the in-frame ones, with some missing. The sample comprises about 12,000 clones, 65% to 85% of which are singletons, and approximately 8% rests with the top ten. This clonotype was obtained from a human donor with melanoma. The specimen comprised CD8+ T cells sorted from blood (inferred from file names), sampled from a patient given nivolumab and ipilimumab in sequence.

CDR3 sequence: CASSLSRLASDTQYF. In nucleotides, the CDR3 is TGTGCCAGCAGTTTATCTCGACTAGCTTCGGATACGCAGTATTTT. This sequence joins TRBV27 and TRBJ2-3; 7 bases map to TRBD2. V gave up 0 bases and J gave up 6 bases; unmatched junction bases: 6. The CDR3 spans 15 residues. Germline V gene sequence: CDR1 MNHEY, CDR2 SMNVEV (reference sequence).